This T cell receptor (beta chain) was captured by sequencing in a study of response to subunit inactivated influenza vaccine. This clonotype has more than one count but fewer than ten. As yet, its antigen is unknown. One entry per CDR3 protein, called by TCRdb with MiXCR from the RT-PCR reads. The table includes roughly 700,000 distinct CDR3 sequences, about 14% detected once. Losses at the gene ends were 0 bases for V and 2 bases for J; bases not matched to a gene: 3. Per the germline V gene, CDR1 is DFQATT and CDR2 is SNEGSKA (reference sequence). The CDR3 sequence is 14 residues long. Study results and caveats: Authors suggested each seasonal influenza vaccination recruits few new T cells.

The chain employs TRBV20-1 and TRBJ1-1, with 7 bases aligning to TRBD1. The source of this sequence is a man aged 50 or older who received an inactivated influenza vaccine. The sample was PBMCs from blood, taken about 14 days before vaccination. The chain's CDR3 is CSARDGTVNTEAFF. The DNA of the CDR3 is TGCAGTGCTAGAGATGGGACAGTAAACACTGAAGCTTTCTTT.